This T cell receptor beta chain came from a study of T cells in Graves' hyperthyroidism and ophthalmopathy (dated by TCRdb to the late 2010s). In terms of the full investigation: Peripheral blood was sampled at the time of initial diagnosis, prior to any treatment. To identify distinguishing TCR V-J signatures, a discovery cohort of about 100 patients was used, comprising fewer than 45 with Graves' ophthalmopathy and around 60 with stable Graves' hyperthyroidism. Prospective prediction of ophthalmopathy was tested in an independent validation cohort consisting of fewer than 20 hyperthyroidism patients and around 17 patients who later progressed to ophthalmopathy. The roughly 100 discovery patients were randomly divided into training and test sets at a 7:3 ratio. Thyroid tissue and blood T-cell repertoires from about 6 Graves' hyperthyroidism patients were also compared in the study. Following sampling, methimazole starting at 30 mg daily was given to hyperthyroidism patients, and high-dose intravenous methylprednisolone was given to ophthalmopathy patients. The paper reports TCR Vbeta CDR3 sequencing of roughly 140 peripheral blood samples: 43 ophthalmopathy, 75 to 80 hyperthyroidism and approximately 17 progressor patients. What the study reported, not specific to this receptor: In validation, progression to ophthalmopathy was predicted by the model with 70% to 71% sensitivity and 72% to 80% specificity, a median of approximately 6.5 months before onset. Most expanded thyroid clonotypes (frequency above 0.001) were also detected in blood, a finding suggesting that blood repertoires may reflect thyroid immune responses. No statistical method was used to fix the sample size in advance, and group allocation was not hidden from the investigators. A 13 V-J signature model separated ophthalmopathy from stable hyperthyroidism, with 87.88% sensitivity and just under 84% specificity in cross-validation and 80%/75% in testing.

Stable Graves' hyperthyroidism was defined as no progression to ophthalmopathy during 18 months of follow-up. Hyperthyroidism patients were aged 18 to 65 years and newly diagnosed, with disease duration of less than 2 months. The study excluded patients with uncontrolled infections, other autoimmune diseases, pregnancy or lactation. Diagnoses were based on clinical symptoms, serum thyroxine and TRAb, thyroid ultrasound and orbital computed tomography. PBMCs were separated from 8 to 10 ml of fresh peripheral blood using Ficoll-Paque density gradient centrifugation. Total RNA was extracted using Trizol reagent, and RNA quality was assessed on an Agilent 2100 Bioanalyzer. In this sample, this clonotype turned up many times. Its target antigen remains unknown. Nothing much larger sits one base from this clone, and base qualities are not available. The TCR beta CDR3 regions were amplified from the RNA transcripts. The TCR CDR3 was subjected to a first round of RT-PCR using the HTBI primer set and the Qiagen OneStep RT-PCR kit. Libraries were constructed in a second round of multiplex PCR, after which size selection and purification were performed. Libraries were sequenced paired-end with 100 bp reads on an Illumina HiSeq2000. The paper's data handling went like this. SOAPnuke was used to process the raw data, with reads discarded if the reads contained adapters or uncalled bases, had a mean Phred below 15, or lacked an exact constant-primer or identifier match. COPE v1.2.5 was used to merge the high-quality paired reads, and each unique nucleotide sequence was defined as a clonotype. MiTCR v1.1 was used to align the clonotypes against IMGT TRBV, TRBD and TRBJ reference segments. The analysis included only V-J combinations with a frequency above 0.0001, which together covered 98% to 99.2% of the repertoires. The TCS score was defined as the ratio of F50 (clonal expansion) to E x V (chaos), calculated using BLOSUM62-based TCRdist between CDR3 peptides within each V-J. Welch's t-statistics and random forest reduced around 510 V-J features to roughly 13, which were used in a naive Bayes classifier (R e1071). TCRdb reanalyzed the raw reads on its own, using fastp at Q25 for trimming and MiXCR for clone calling, and kept in-frame beta chains. Each entry is one CDR3 protein sequence, shown with its most common DNA and genes. V and J calls and clone size were set by TCRdb, not the authors. This sample gives around 520,000 distinct CDR3 sequences in total; about 15% of them show up just once. Together, the top ten hold around 14% of the sample.

The junction shows trimming of 0 bases on V and 6 bases on J, plus 12 bases between the germline ends. The CDR3 numbers 14 residues from cysteine through phenylalanine. The only DNA kept is the CDR3, 42 bases in frame from the first base. From the germline V gene (reference sequence), CDR1 is GTSNPN and CDR2 is SVGIG. The receptor was derived from a woman in her thirties or forties with Graves' hyperthyroidism. Sequenced: blood. The sequence links TRBV30 to TRBJ1-5, with the D gene not confidently named. The sequence in DNA is TGTGCCTGGAGTGTAGGTGGTCGCGGTCAGCCCCAGCATTTT. It translates to CAWSVGGRGQPQHF.